What follows are 21 T cell receptor beta chains derived from one specimen sequenced in a study of human T cells and chemical hapten exposure. TCRdb passed the RACE reads through MiXCR, listing each CDR3 protein once. The repertoire holds around 380,000 distinct CDR3 sequences, 4.5% to 5.5% seen once, with 7% to 10% in the top ten. Stated time point: pre-sensitization, week 0. Treatment meaning: therapeutic diphenylcyclopropenone sensitization with weekly scalp DPC. The input for sequencing was whole blood, taken in connection with sensitization to the hapten diphenylcyclopropenone (DPC). These receptors were collected from a woman younger than 35 with alopecia areata. Some clones in this sample may be carry-over from other donors' samples.

This clonotype has more than one count but fewer than ten. This chain uses TRBV6-1 with TRBJ1-2; D unclear. V was pared by 2 bases and J by 2 bases, with 6 bases between. Germline CDR1 reads MNHNS; CDR2 reads SASEGT. The CDR3 covers 13 residues. CDR3 nucleotides: TGTGCCAGCAGTGAAACGGACAACTATGGCTACACCTTC. It specifies CASSETDNYGYTF.

The sample holds a few counts of this clonotype. The chain couples TRBV6-2 or TRBV6-3 to TRBJ2-6; D unclear. CDR1 is MNHEY and CDR2 is SVGEGT in the germline V gene. This CDR3 has 17 residues. The V gene lost 0 bases and the J gene lost 0 bases, with 9 bases spanning the gap. The CDR3 DNA is TGTGCCAGCAGTTACTCTTTGTCCGACTCTGGGGCCAACGTCCTGACTTTC. It codes for CASSYSLSDSGANVLTF.

This rearrangement joins TRBV6-5 to TRBJ2-2; D is unresolved. CDR1 is MNHEY and CDR2 is SVGAGI in the germline V gene. Trimming shortened V by 4 bases and J by 9 bases, and 18 bases separated the two germline ends. The CDR3 loop spans 15 amino acids. CDR3 region: CASSLLIGRLRELFF. The CDR3 DNA reads as TGTGCCAGCAGTTTACTCATAGGACGGCTTCGGGAGCTGTTTTTT.

The chain has TRBV6-5 and TRBJ1-3; no reliable D call. Trimming shortened V by 8 bases and J by 4 bases, and 21 bases separated the two germline ends. The CDR3 totals 16 residues. Per the germline V gene, CDR1 is MNHEY and CDR2 is SVGAGI. In nucleotides, the CDR3 is TGTGCCAGCGGCCCCCGCAAGGGATCGACAGGAAACACCATATATTTT. It is translated as CASGPRKGSTGNTIYF.

This clonotype has at least ten counts. The chain couples TRBV12-3 or TRBV12-4 to TRBJ2-2; 7 nucleotides match TRBD1. Trimming removed 7 bases from V and 10 bases from J; junction bases left unmatched: 9. The CDR3 has 13 residues. The CDR3 coding sequence is TGTGCCAGCAACCCGACAGGGTTTGTGGAGCTGTTTTTT. Encoded protein: CASNPTGFVELFF.

This clonotype was recorded at least ten times. V and J are TRBV29-1 and TRBJ1-1; 8 nucleotides agree with TRBD1. Germline V gives CDR1 SQVTM, CDR2 ANQGSEA. The V segment lost 5 bases and the J segment 5 bases; nucleotides outside the gene matches: 7. This CDR3 contains 13 residues. CDR3 DNA: TGCAGCGTTATGGACAGGGTGGGTACTGAAGCTTTCTTT. The encoded protein is CSVMDRVGTEAFF.

This clonotype showed up many times. DNA for the CDR3: TGTGCCAGTGCAGGGCTCCTGAACACTGAAGCTTTCTTT. Residues: CASAGLLNTEAFF. The chain employs TRBV6-2 or TRBV6-3 and TRBJ1-1; possibly TRBD1 for D (5 bases). CDR3 length: 13 amino acids. The germline V gene encodes CDR1 MNHEY and CDR2 SVGEGT. Trimming cost V 9 bases and J 0 bases, with 11 bases left between them.

CDR3 residues: CASSYTRGEGRGGLSEQFF. The CDR3 DNA follows: TGTGCCAGCAGTTACACTCGAGGTGAAGGGCGGGGGGGCCTCAGTGAGCAGTTCTTC. The rearrangement uses TRBV6-5 and TRBJ2-1; 9 bases line up with TRBD2. Looked up from germline, CDR1 is MNHEY and CDR2 is SVGAGI. V lost 2 bases to trimming and J lost 9 bases; unmatched junction nucleotides: 20. The CDR3 is 19 residues long.

The J gene is TRBJ2-3, the V gene TRBV6-5; D uncertain. V was cut by 0 bases and J by 0 bases, with 19 bases left in between. Germline assignment: CDR1 MNHEY and CDR2 SVGAGI. The CDR3 loop spans 19 amino acids. For the CDR3, the DNA is TGTGCCAGCAGTTACTCGACTTCGGGCATCCCCGAGAGCACAGATACGCAGTATTTT. This codes for CASSYSTSGIPESTDTQYF.

This clonotype was detected many times. The chain couples TRBV5-1 to TRBJ2-5, with 7 bases matching TRBD1. This CDR3 spans 16 amino acids. V gave up 7 bases and J gave up 2 bases; unmatched junction bases: 14. Germline loops: CDR1 SGHRS, CDR2 YFSETQ. CDR3 in amino acids: CASGSKPGTAQETQYF. Here the CDR3 DNA reads TGCGCCAGCGGTTCGAAACCCGGGACAGCACAAGAGACCCAGTACTTC.

The table lists this clonotype with a few counts. The rearrangement joins TRBV10-3 to TRBJ2-3; TRBD2 aligns across 8 bases. The CDR3 is made up of 15 amino acids. CDR1 ENHRY and CDR2 SYGVKD come from the germline V gene. V lost 6 bases to trimming and J lost 0 bases; unmatched junction nucleotides: 5. For the CDR3, the DNA is TGTGCCATCAGGGAACTAGCGGATAGCACAGATACGCAGTATTTT. Its protein is CAIRELADSTDTQYF.

This clonotype was seen ten or more times. The chain links TRBV3-1 to TRBJ1-2; D gene uncertain. The V gene lost 5 bases and the J gene lost 5 bases, with 15 bases spanning the gap. The germline V gene has CDR1 LGHDT and CDR2 YNNKEL (reference sequence). This CDR3 is 14 amino acids long. In DNA form, the CDR3 reads TGTGCCAGCAGCTATGGAGGTCAGGCATATGGCTACACCTTC. It codes for CASSYGGQAYGYTF.

This clonotype was counted between two and nine times. The chain has TRBV6-2 or TRBV6-3 and TRBJ2-7; 7 bases agree with TRBD2. CDR1 is MNHEY, CDR2 SVGEGT, per germline. The V segment lost 6 bases and the J segment 6 bases; nucleotides outside the gene matches: 17. The CDR3 loop spans 16 amino acids. The DNA for the CDR3 is TGTGCCAGCAGCCCCAAATTTCCGGGACTATTAAGCGAGCAGTACTTC. Translating gives CASSPKFPGLLSEQYF.

This clonotype came up many times. V gene TRBV28 combines with J gene TRBJ2-1, with 8 bases matching TRBD2. The CDR3 totals 13 residues. J was trimmed by 8 bases and V by 8 bases; bases with no gene match: 8. The germline gives CDR1 MDHEN, CDR2 SYDVKM. The CDR3 DNA follows: TGTGCCAGCCGCGGGACTAGTAAGGATGAGCAGTTCTTC. Residues: CASRGTSKDEQFF.

This clonotype occurred many times. The gene calls are TRBV12-3 or TRBV12-4 and TRBJ1-1, with 7 bases aligning to TRBD1. The CDR3 sequence is 15 residues long. V dropped 3 bases and J dropped 1; count of bases not matched to a gene: 5. CDR3 DNA: TGTGCCAGCAGTTTTCGGGCAGGGGGGAACACTGAAGCTTTCTTT. Protein: CASSFRAGGNTEAFF.

This clonotype occurred a few times. The chain joins TRBV7-2 to TRBJ1-4, with TRBD1 identical over 8 bases. In germline, CDR1 is SGHTA, CDR2 FQGNSA. The ends lost 8 bases at V and 6 bases at J; junction bases unmatched: 5. This CDR3 is 13 amino acids long. The CDR3 nucleotides are TGTGCCAGCGGGACAGGATTTTATGAAAAACTGTTTTTT. Its protein is CASGTGFYEKLFF.

This clonotype has ten or more counts. This sequence joins TRBV29-1 and TRBJ2-3; D possibly corresponds to TRBD2 (5 bases). V was shortened by 4 bases and J by 1 base, with 9 bases between the two germline ends. CDR3 size: 13 residues. CDR1 and CDR2 from the germline V gene are SQVTM and ANQGSEA. The chain's CDR3 is CSVVRAGTDTQYF. CDR3 sequence (DNA): TGCAGCGTTGTACGAGCGGGCACAGATACGCAGTATTTT.

This clonotype was seen a few times. The V and J genes are TRBV20-1 and TRBJ1-5, with D maybe TRBD1 (6 bases). Looked up from germline, CDR1 is DFQATT and CDR2 is SNEGSKA (reference sequence). With 0 bases removed from V and 6 bases from J, the gap between germline ends came to 9 bases. This CDR3 is built from 13 residues. DNA for the CDR3: TGCAGTGCTAGAGATGGAGGGGGTCAGCCCCAGCATTTT. It codes for CSARDGGGQPQHF.

Ten or more counts support this clonotype. J is TRBJ1-2 and V is TRBV12-3 or TRBV12-4; maybe TRBD1 (6 bases). V lost 3 bases to trimming and J lost 2 bases, with 10 bases between them. CDR3 size: 14 residues. CDR3 in DNA: TGTGCCAGCAGTTTCTGGGGACAAAACTATGGCTACACCTTC. As protein: CASSFWGQNYGYTF.

This clonotype was detected ten times or more. J is TRBJ2-7 and V is TRBV24-1; tentatively, D is TRBD1 (6 bases). Trimming stripped 3 bases from V and 5 bases from J, with 13 bases between. The CDR3 is made up of 14 amino acids. The germline V gene encodes CDR1 KGHDR and CDR2 SFDVKD. CDR3 DNA sequence: TGTGCCACCAGTGATCCCTCCAGGACAGACGAGCAGTACTTC. Translation gives CATSDPSRTDEQYF.

This clonotype was counted many times. The chain links TRBV7-8 to TRBJ1-1; perhaps TRBD1 as D (6 bases). This CDR3 has 16 amino acids. V dropped 1 base and J dropped 5 bases, with 17 bases sitting between them. CDR1 is SGHVS and CDR2 is FQNEAQ in the germline V gene. The CDR3 sequence is CASSLEVDRIRTEAFF. The CDR3 DNA sequence: TGTGCCAGCAGCTTAGAGGTTGACAGGATAAGAACTGAAGCTTTCTTT.